This T cell receptor (beta chain) is from a study of beta chain features in type 1 diabetes. In total, each donor contributed a single heparinised blood draw that averaged around 110 mL. Via the markers CD45RO/CCR7/CD25/CD127/CD95/CD27, stem cell-like memory, regulatory, central memory and naive CD4+ cells were sorted. Study outcomes and limitations: Cells carrying high TCR expression could end up over-represented when cDNA is sequenced.

The sample holds a few counts of this clone. Its specificity is unknown. The CDR3 is 17 amino acids. Germline CDR1 and CDR2: SGHRS and YFSETQ. The V end was cut by 4 bases, the J end by 5 bases, with 23 bases between. Every isolated RNA sample was fully reverse transcribed, so sequencing captured expressed TCRB transcripts. The assay was immunoSEQ multiplex PCR, and TCRdb's table has in-frame clones only and misses some. Found here are almost 350,000 clones, roughly 8% of them singletons; the top ten hold around 0.44%. V usage is TRBV5-1 and J usage is TRBJ2-3, with D possibly being TRBD1 or TRBD2 (7 bases each). What was sequenced was central memory CD4+ T cells from blood. The sequence was obtained from a woman aged 18-35 years in good health. This CDR3 reads CASSPDGRGRWGDTQYF. The CDR3, as DNA: TGCGCCAGCAGCCCTGATGGGAGGGGGCGTTGGGGAGATACGCAGTATTTT.